This record concerns one T cell receptor beta chain sequence. These data come from a study of T cell responses to AZD1222 COVID-19 vaccine. V was trimmed by 1 base and J by 6 bases, leaving 10 bases between them. The CDR3 extends over 14 amino acids. Per germline, CDR1 MNHEY and CDR2 SMNVEV (reference sequence). Libraries were prepared by immunoSEQ multiplex PCR; TCRdb keeps only in-frame clonotypes and omits some of them. The sample has roughly 120,000 clones; 80% to 90% are singletons. The source material was peripheral blood, sampled on day 0 of AZD1222 vaccination. The sequence came from an adult in good health. The chain uses TRBV27 and TRBJ2-1; TRBD2 might be the D (6 bases). The CDR3 loop is CASSLLGLRNEQFF. The CDR3 DNA is TGTGCCAGCAGTTTATTAGGACTACGCAATGAGCAGTTCTTC.